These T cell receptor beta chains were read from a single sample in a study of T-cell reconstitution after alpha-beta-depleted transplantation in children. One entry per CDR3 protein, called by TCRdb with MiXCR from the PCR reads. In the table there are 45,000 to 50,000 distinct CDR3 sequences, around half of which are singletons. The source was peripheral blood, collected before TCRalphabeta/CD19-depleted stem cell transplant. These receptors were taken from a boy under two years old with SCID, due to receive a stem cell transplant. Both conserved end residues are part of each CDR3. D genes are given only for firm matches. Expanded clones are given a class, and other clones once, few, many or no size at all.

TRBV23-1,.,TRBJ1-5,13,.,TGCGCCAGCAGTCCCTTGGGAGATCAGCCCCAGCATTTT,CASSPLGDQPQHF
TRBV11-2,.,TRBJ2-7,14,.,TGTGCCAGCGGGGGACCCCAGAGCTCCTACGAGCAGTACTTC,CASGGPQSSYEQYF
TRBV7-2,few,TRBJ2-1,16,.,TGTGCCAGCAGCTTAGCGCTGAGGGTTGCCTACAATGAGCAGTTCTTC,CASSLALRVAYNEQFF
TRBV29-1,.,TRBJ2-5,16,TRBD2,TGCAGCGCGGGGGGGAATTTTTACTACTACCAAGAGACCCAGTACTTC,CSAGGNFYYYQETQYF
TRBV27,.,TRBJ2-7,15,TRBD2,TGTGCCAGCAGCGAGCGGGGGGGCCCAACCTACGAGCAGTACTTC,CASSERGGPTYEQYF
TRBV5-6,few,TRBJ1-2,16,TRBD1,TGTGCCAGCAGCTTGACCGGGACAGGAAGAAACTATGGCTACACCTTC,CASSLTGTGRNYGYTF
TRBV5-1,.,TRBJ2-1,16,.,TGCGCCAGCAGCCTTTGGGGCGGTAGCTCCTACAATGAGCAGTTCTTC,CASSLWGGSSYNEQFF
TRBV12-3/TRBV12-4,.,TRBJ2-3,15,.,TGTGCCAGCCTACTCCAGATTTCTAGCACAGATACGCAGTATTTT,CASLLQISSTDTQYF
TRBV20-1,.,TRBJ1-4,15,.,TGCAGTGCTAGAGGAGGAGGGACAATGAATGAAAAACTGTTTTTT,CSARGGGTMNEKLFF
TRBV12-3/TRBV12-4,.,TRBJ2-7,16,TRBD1,TGTGCCAGCAGTTTCCTCGGGACAGGGCCTTCCTACGAGCAGTACTTC,CASSFLGTGPSYEQYF
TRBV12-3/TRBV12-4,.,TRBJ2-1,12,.,TGTGCCAGCAGTTTTGAGGCCGGGGAGCAGTTCTTC,CASSFEAGEQFF
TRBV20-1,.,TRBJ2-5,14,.,TGCAGTGCTAGCGGGGGCAGGCGGCAAGAGACCCAGTACTTC,CSASGGRRQETQYF
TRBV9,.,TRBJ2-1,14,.,TGTGCCAGCAGCGTGGGCGCGGGGAGCAATGAGCAGTTCTTC,CASSVGAGSNEQFF
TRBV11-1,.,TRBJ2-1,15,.,TGTGCCAGCAGCTTCCGGTATAGCCCCGGGAATGAGCAGTTCTTC,CASSFRYSPGNEQFF
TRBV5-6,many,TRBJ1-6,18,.,TGTGCCAGCAGCCTCCGACAATCGGGGGAGGTTTCTAATTCACCCCTCCACTTT,CASSLRQSGEVSNSPLHF
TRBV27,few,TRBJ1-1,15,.,TGTGCCAGCAGCCCGGTCCTGATTGGCGTGGCTGAAGCTTTCTTT,CASSPVLIGVAEAFF
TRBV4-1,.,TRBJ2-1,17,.,TGCGCCAGCAGCCAGTCCACGGGACGGCAAATGTACAATGAGCAGTTCTTC,CASSQSTGRQMYNEQFF
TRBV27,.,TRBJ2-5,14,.,TGTGCCAGCAGTGCGTACAGGAACCAAGAGACCCAGTACTTC,CASSAYRNQETQYF
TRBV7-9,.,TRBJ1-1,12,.,TGTGCCAGCAGCGTAGGGGGCACTGAAGCTTTCTTT,CASSVGGTEAFF
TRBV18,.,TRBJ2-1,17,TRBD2,TGTGCCAGCTCACCAGAATCCGGGGGGAGCTCCTACAATGAGCAGTTCTTC,CASSPESGGSSYNEQFF
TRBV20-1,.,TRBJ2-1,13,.,TGCAGTGCTAGGACGGGGGCCTACAATGAGCAGTTCTTC,CSARTGAYNEQFF
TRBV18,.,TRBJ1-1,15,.,TGTGCCAGCTCACCGTTCCCCGATCCGAACACTGAAGCTTTCTTT,CASSPFPDPNTEAFF
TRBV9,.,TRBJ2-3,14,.,TGTGCCAGCAGCGTAGCACCGGCCACAGATACGCAGTATTTT,CASSVAPATDTQYF
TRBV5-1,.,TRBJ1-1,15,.,TGCGCCAGCAGCAACTTACAGGGCTTGAACACTGAAGCTTTCTTT,CASSNLQGLNTEAFF
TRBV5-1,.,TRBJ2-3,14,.,TGCGCCAGCAGCTTGGAGGTCTTGTGGGATACGCAGTATTTT,CASSLEVLWDTQYF
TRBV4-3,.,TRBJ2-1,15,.,TGCGCCAGCAGCCAAAAGGGGCTAGGGTTTAATGAGCAGTTCTTC,CASSQKGLGFNEQFF
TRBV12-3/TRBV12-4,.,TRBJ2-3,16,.,TGTGCCAGCAGATCCGCCCTGACTAGTGGTCAGGTTACGCAGTATTTT,CASRSALTSGQVTQYF
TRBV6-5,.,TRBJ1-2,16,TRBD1,TGTGCCAGCAGTTCACTGGGGACAGGAAACCGCTATGGCTACACCTTC,CASSSLGTGNRYGYTF
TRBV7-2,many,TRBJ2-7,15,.,TGTGCCAGCAGCTTAGATCGACAGCGATCCTACGAGCAGTACTTC,CASSLDRQRSYEQYF
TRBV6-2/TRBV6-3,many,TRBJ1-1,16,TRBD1,TGTGCCAGTACGGAAACAGGGGGCGTCCCGAACACTGAAGCTTTCTTT,CASTETGGVPNTEAFF
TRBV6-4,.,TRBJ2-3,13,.,TGTGCCAGCAGTGGCGGAACCACAGATACGCAGTATTTT,CASSGGTTDTQYF
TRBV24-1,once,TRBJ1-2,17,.,TGTGCCACCAGTGATGGACGGTTAGGGGGAACTAACTATGGCTACACCTTC,CATSDGRLGGTNYGYTF
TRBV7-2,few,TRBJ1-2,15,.,TGTGCCAGCAGCTTATGGGGGACGACTAACTATGGCTACACCTTC,CASSLWGTTNYGYTF
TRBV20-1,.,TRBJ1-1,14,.,TGCAGTGCCATAGTAGGGGACAAGAACACTGAAGCTTTCTTT,CSAIVGDKNTEAFF
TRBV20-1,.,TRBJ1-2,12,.,TGCAGTGCTAGAGTGGGGAGTTATGGCTACACCTTC,CSARVGSYGYTF
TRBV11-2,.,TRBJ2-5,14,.,TGTGCCAGCAGCTTAGCCAGAGCCCAAGAGACCCAGTACTTC,CASSLARAQETQYF
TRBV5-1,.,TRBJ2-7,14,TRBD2,TGCGCCAGCAGCCCGGAGCGGGGGAACTACGAGCAGTACTTC,CASSPERGNYEQYF
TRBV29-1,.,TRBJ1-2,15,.,TGCAGCGTTGAACCAGGATCGGTTGCTAACTATGGCTACACCTTC,CSVEPGSVANYGYTF
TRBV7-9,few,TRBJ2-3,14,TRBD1,TGTGCCACCGGGACAGGGAACGCCGGGGATACGCAGTATTTT,CATGTGNAGDTQYF
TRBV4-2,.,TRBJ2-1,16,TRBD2,TGTGCCAGCAGCCAAGATGAAGGGGCGGGGGGGAGTGAGCAGTTCTTC,CASSQDEGAGGSEQFF
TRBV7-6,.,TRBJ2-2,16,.,TGTGCCAGCAGCTTGAGGAGGGGCCTCTACACCGTGGAGCTGTTTTTT,CASSLRRGLYTVELFF
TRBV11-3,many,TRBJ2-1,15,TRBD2,TGTGCCAGCAGCCGCCGACTAGCGGGGGAGAATGAGCAGTTCTTC,CASSRRLAGENEQFF
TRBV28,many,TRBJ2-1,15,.,TGTGCCAGCTGCTACCCCCAGGACGTTAGTGGTGAGCAGTTCTTC,CASCYPQDVSGEQFF
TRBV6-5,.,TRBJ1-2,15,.,TGTGCCAGCAGTTCCCCTTACGAGGGAAGGGGGGGCTACACCTTC,CASSSPYEGRGGYTF
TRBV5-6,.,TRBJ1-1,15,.,TGTGCCAGCAGGCCCTTGACCCAGGAGAACACTGAAGCTTTCTTT,CASRPLTQENTEAFF
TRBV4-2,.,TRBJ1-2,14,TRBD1,TGTGCCAGCAGCCAAGACAGGGGGCGCTATGGCTACACCTTC,CASSQDRGRYGYTF
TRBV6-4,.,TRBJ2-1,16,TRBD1,TGTGCCAGCAGTGACGAACCCGGGGACAGTTCCAATGAGCAGTTCTTC,CASSDEPGDSSNEQFF
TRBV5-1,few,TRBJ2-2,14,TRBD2,TGCGCCAGCAGCTTGGAGCGGGGTTCCGGGGAGCTGTTTTTT,CASSLERGSGELFF
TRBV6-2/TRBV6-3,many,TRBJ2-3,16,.,TGTGCCAGCAGTTACGGTCGGGGCTTGAGCACAGATACGCAGTATTTT,CASSYGRGLSTDTQYF
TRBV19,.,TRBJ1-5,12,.,TGTGCCAGTAGTCCGGGACAACTGCCCCAGCATTTT,CASSPGQLPQHF
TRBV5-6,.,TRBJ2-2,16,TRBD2,TGTGCCAGCAGCTTGGCGAGCGGGGTCGGCACCGGGGAGCTGTTTTTT,CASSLASGVGTGELFF
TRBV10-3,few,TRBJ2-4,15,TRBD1,TGTGCCATCAGCGGGGACAGGGATCCCAAAAACATTCAGTACTTC,CAISGDRDPKNIQYF
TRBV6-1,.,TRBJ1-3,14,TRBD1,TGTGCCAGCAGGGCGACAGGGGCCGGAAACACCATATATTTT,CASRATGAGNTIYF
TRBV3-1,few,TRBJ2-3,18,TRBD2,TGTGCCAGCAGCCAAGATTGGGTCGAGCGGGGGATCACAGATACGCAGTATTTT,CASSQDWVERGITDTQYF
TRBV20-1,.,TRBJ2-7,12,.,TGCAGTGCTAGAGCAGACAACTACGAGCAGTACTTC,CSARADNYEQYF
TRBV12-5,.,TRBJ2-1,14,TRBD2,TGTGCTAGTGGTTTGGCGGGGGGGAGATCGGAGCAGTTCTTC,CASGLAGGRSEQFF
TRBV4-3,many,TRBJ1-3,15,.,TGCGCCAGCAGCCAAGATCCAGGTACTGGAAACACCATATATTTT,CASSQDPGTGNTIYF
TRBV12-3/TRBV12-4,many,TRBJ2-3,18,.,TGTGCCAGCAGGCCCAACGCGGCGGGTCCGGCCACCCCAGATACGCAGTATTTT,CASRPNAAGPATPDTQYF
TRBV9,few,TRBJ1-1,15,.,TGTGCCAGCAGCGTAGAAGGGCGGAGGCACACTGAAGCTTTCTTT,CASSVEGRRHTEAFF